Listed below are T cell receptor beta chains from one sample, sequenced in a study of spatial heterogeneity in lung cancer. Via MiXCR, TCRdb re-called the 5' RACE reads, giving one row per CDR3 protein. The data contain about 1,600 distinct CDR3 sequences, about 9.4% of them singletons. The sequencing here drew on lung tumor tissue, taken at surgery. These receptor sequences come from a female donor with early-stage non-small cell lung cancer. CDR3s include the opening cysteine and the closing phenylalanine or tryptophan. D genes are given only for firm matches. The size field is filled for only some rows; it gives once, few, many or a size class.

clone size: medium-sized
J gene: TRBJ2-2
V gene: TRBV6-5
D gene: NA
CDR3 protein: CASRPGFGGTGELFF
CDR3 DNA: TGTGCCAGCAGGCCGGGATTCGGAGGCACCGGGGAGCTGTTTTTT

clone size: NA
J gene: TRBJ2-5
V gene: TRBV2
D gene: NA
CDR3 protein: CASSEGTRQETQYF
CDR3 DNA: TGTGCCAGCAGTGAAGGGACACGGCAAGAGACCCAGTACTTC

clone size: once
J gene: TRBJ1-1
V gene: TRBV28
D gene: NA
CDR3 protein: CASSLGGYMNTEAFF
CDR3 DNA: TGTGCCAGCAGTTTGGGGGGGTACATGAACACTGAAGCTTTCTTT

clone size: medium-sized
J gene: TRBJ2-3
V gene: TRBV20-1
D gene: TRBD2
CDR3 protein: CSAPRFREDTDTQYF
CDR3 DNA: TGCAGTGCCCCACGCTTCCGGGAGGACACAGATACGCAGTATTTT

clone size: few
J gene: TRBJ2-2
V gene: TRBV24-1
D gene: NA
CDR3 protein: CATSDRRPTGELFF
CDR3 DNA: TGTGCCACCAGTGACCGACGACCAACCGGGGAGCTGTTTTTT

clone size: NA
J gene: TRBJ2-4
V gene: TRBV24-1
D gene: NA
CDR3 protein: CATSDPSSRADIQYF
CDR3 DNA: TGTGCCACCAGTGATCCATCATCCAGGGCGGACATTCAGTACTTC

clone size: large
J gene: TRBJ2-1
V gene: TRBV28
D gene: TRBD2
CDR3 protein: CASSAPGLAGGVEQFF
CDR3 DNA: TGTGCCAGCAGCGCCCCTGGACTAGCGGGAGGGGTTGAGCAGTTCTTC

clone size: medium-sized
J gene: TRBJ2-7
V gene: TRBV6-2/TRBV6-3
D gene: TRBD2
CDR3 protein: CASRRLGAGGEQYF
CDR3 DNA: TGTGCCAGCAGGAGGTTAGGCGCGGGAGGCGAGCAGTACTTC

clone size: large
J gene: TRBJ1-6
V gene: TRBV27
D gene: NA
CDR3 protein: CASSLGARQGGSPLHF
CDR3 DNA: TGTGCCAGCAGTTTAGGCGCCAGGCAGGGAGGTTCACCCCTCCACTTT

clone size: few
J gene: TRBJ2-5
V gene: TRBV20-1
D gene: NA
CDR3 protein: CSATEETQYF
CDR3 DNA: TGCAGTGCTACGGAAGAGACCCAGTACTTC

clone size: few
J gene: TRBJ2-3
V gene: TRBV11-2
D gene: NA
CDR3 protein: CASSHFTDTQYF
CDR3 DNA: TGTGCCAGCAGCCACTTCACAGATACGCAGTATTTT

clone size: large
J gene: TRBJ2-3
V gene: TRBV27
D gene: NA
CDR3 protein: CASSPGLRTDTQYF
CDR3 DNA: TGTGCCAGCAGCCCGGGACTTCGCACAGATACGCAGTATTTT

clone size: NA
J gene: TRBJ2-2
V gene: TRBV7-7
D gene: TRBD2
CDR3 protein: CASSRTSGNTGELFF
CDR3 DNA: TGTGCTAGCAGCCGGACTAGCGGGAACACCGGGGAGCTGTTTTTT

clone size: large
J gene: TRBJ2-7
V gene: TRBV28
D gene: NA
CDR3 protein: CASTATSYEQYF
CDR3 DNA: TGTGCCAGCACTGCCACGAGCTACGAGCAGTACTTC

clone size: medium-sized
J gene: TRBJ2-3
V gene: TRBV5-6
D gene: NA
CDR3 protein: CASSPMVSTDTQYF
CDR3 DNA: TGTGCCAGCAGCCCGATGGTTAGCACAGATACGCAGTATTTT